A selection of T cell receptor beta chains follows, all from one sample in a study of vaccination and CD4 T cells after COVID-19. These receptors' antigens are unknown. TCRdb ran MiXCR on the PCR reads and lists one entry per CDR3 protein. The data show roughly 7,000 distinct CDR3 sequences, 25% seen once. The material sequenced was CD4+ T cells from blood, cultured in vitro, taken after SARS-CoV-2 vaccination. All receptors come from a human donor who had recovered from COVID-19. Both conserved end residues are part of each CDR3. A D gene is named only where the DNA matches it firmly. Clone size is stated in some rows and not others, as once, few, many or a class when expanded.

CDR3 protein: CASSLERGDYGYTF
CDR3 DNA: TGTGCCAGCAGTTTAGAGAGGGGGGACTATGGCTACACCTTC
D gene: -
CDR3 length: 14
V gene: TRBV28
clone size: -
J gene: TRBJ1-2

CDR3 protein: CASSLGTGGVDGYTF
CDR3 DNA: TGTGCCAGCAGCCTAGGGACAGGGGGGGTGGATGGCTACACCTTC
D gene: TRBD1
CDR3 length: 15
V gene: TRBV4-2
clone size: -
J gene: TRBJ1-2

CDR3 protein: CATSRAGIYSNQPQHF
CDR3 DNA: TGTGCCACCAGCAGAGCTGGGATTTATAGCAATCAGCCCCAGCATTTT
D gene: -
CDR3 length: 16
V gene: TRBV15
clone size: few
J gene: TRBJ1-5

CDR3 protein: CASKGGGGMPGELFF
CDR3 DNA: TGTGCCAGCAAAGGGGGTGGGGGGATGCCAGGGGAGCTGTTTTTT
D gene: -
CDR3 length: 15
V gene: TRBV6-1
clone size: -
J gene: TRBJ2-2

CDR3 protein: CASSEADTQYF
CDR3 DNA: TGTGCCAGCAGTGAAGCAGATACGCAGTATTTT
D gene: -
CDR3 length: 11
V gene: TRBV6-1
clone size: few
J gene: TRBJ2-3

CDR3 protein: CASSPGQGSNQPQHF
CDR3 DNA: TGTGCCAGCAGCCCGGGACAGGGAAGCAATCAGCCCCAGCATTTT
D gene: TRBD1
CDR3 length: 15
V gene: TRBV11-3
clone size: -
J gene: TRBJ1-5

CDR3 protein: CASSPLGRGVGEQFF
CDR3 DNA: TGTGCCAGCAGCCCCCTTGGGCGGGGGGTTGGTGAGCAGTTCTTC
D gene: TRBD2
CDR3 length: 15
V gene: TRBV4-2
clone size: -
J gene: TRBJ2-1

CDR3 protein: CASSQVAGRGQSLSQHF
CDR3 DNA: TGCGCCAGCAGCCAAGTCGCGGGAAGGGGGCAATCGTTGTCCCAGCATTTT
D gene: TRBD1
CDR3 length: 17
V gene: TRBV4-1
clone size: once
J gene: TRBJ1-5

CDR3 protein: CSARQTGIGTGELFF
CDR3 DNA: TGCAGTGCTAGACAGACAGGGATCGGCACCGGGGAGCTGTTTTTT
D gene: TRBD1
CDR3 length: 15
V gene: TRBV20-1
clone size: few
J gene: TRBJ2-2

CDR3 protein: CASTLTEGGDTQYF
CDR3 DNA: TGTGCCAGCACCCTCACGGAGGGGGGAGATACGCAGTATTTT
D gene: -
CDR3 length: 14
V gene: TRBV6-1
clone size: -
J gene: TRBJ2-3

CDR3 protein: CASSYGTSVSDTQYF
CDR3 DNA: TGTGCCAGCAGTTACGGTACCTCGGTCTCTGATACGCAGTATTTT
D gene: -
CDR3 length: 15
V gene: TRBV6-5
clone size: medium-sized
J gene: TRBJ2-3

CDR3 protein: CASSYSFGAGAPQETQYF
CDR3 DNA: TGTGCCAGCAGTTACTCGTTTGGGGCGGGGGCCCCCCAAGAGACCCAGTACTTC
D gene: -
CDR3 length: 18
V gene: TRBV6-5
clone size: -
J gene: TRBJ2-5

CDR3 protein: CASSSLTGYGTQYF
CDR3 DNA: TGTGCCAGCAGTTCCCTGACAGGGTACGGGACCCAGTACTTC
D gene: TRBD1
CDR3 length: 14
V gene: TRBV12-3/TRBV12-4
clone size: -
J gene: TRBJ2-5

CDR3 protein: CASSPRLAGGSYNEQFF
CDR3 DNA: TGTGCCAGCAGCCCCAGACTAGCGGGAGGGAGTTACAATGAGCAGTTCTTC
D gene: TRBD2
CDR3 length: 17
V gene: TRBV5-5
clone size: -
J gene: TRBJ2-1

CDR3 protein: CASRTTVGELFF
CDR3 DNA: TGTGCCAGCAGAACTACCGTCGGGGAGCTGTTTTTT
D gene: -
CDR3 length: 12
V gene: TRBV28
clone size: -
J gene: TRBJ2-2

CDR3 protein: CDSSLRGNQPQHF
CDR3 DNA: TGTGACAGCAGCTTGAGGGGCAATCAGCCCCAGCATTTT
D gene: -
CDR3 length: 13
V gene: TRBV7-2
clone size: -
J gene: TRBJ1-5

CDR3 protein: CASSLGTGITDTQYF
CDR3 DNA: TGTGCCAGCAGCTTAGGGACAGGCATCACAGATACGCAGTATTTT
D gene: TRBD1
CDR3 length: 15
V gene: TRBV7-2
clone size: -
J gene: TRBJ2-3

CDR3 protein: CASSPLPNRVRDSPLHF
CDR3 DNA: TGTGCCAGCAGTCCTCTCCCGAACAGGGTGAGGGATTCACCCCTCCACTTT
D gene: -
CDR3 length: 17
V gene: TRBV28
clone size: few
J gene: TRBJ1-6

CDR3 protein: CSASPGQTYADTQYF
CDR3 DNA: TGCAGTGCTAGCCCGGGACAGACCTACGCAGATACGCAGTATTTT
D gene: TRBD1
CDR3 length: 15
V gene: TRBV20-1
clone size: few
J gene: TRBJ2-3

CDR3 protein: CASSGLSVENTEAFF
CDR3 DNA: TGTGCCAGCAGCGGCCTAAGCGTGGAGAACACTGAAGCTTTCTTT
D gene: -
CDR3 length: 15
V gene: TRBV11-2
clone size: -
J gene: TRBJ1-1

CDR3 protein: CAISVAGDYQPQHF
CDR3 DNA: TGTGCCATCAGTGTCGCAGGGGACTATCAGCCCCAGCATTTT
D gene: -
CDR3 length: 14
V gene: TRBV10-3
clone size: medium-sized
J gene: TRBJ1-5

CDR3 protein: CASSSGTGRTEAFF
CDR3 DNA: TGTGCCAGCAGCTCTGGGACAGGGAGGACTGAAGCTTTCTTT
D gene: TRBD1
CDR3 length: 14
V gene: TRBV7-2
clone size: large
J gene: TRBJ1-1

CDR3 protein: CASSEFGGSNTEAFF
CDR3 DNA: TGTGCCAGCAGTGAATTCGGGGGATCGAACACTGAAGCTTTCTTT
D gene: -
CDR3 length: 15
V gene: TRBV25-1
clone size: once
J gene: TRBJ1-1

CDR3 protein: CASSLNGQGGQETQYF
CDR3 DNA: TGTGCCAGCAGCTTAAATGGCCAGGGAGGACAAGAGACCCAGTACTTC
D gene: -
CDR3 length: 16
V gene: TRBV7-9
clone size: few
J gene: TRBJ2-5

CDR3 protein: CATRTRLTAMNTEAFF
CDR3 DNA: TGCGCCACCCGAACCCGATTGACAGCCATGAACACTGAAGCTTTCTTT
D gene: -
CDR3 length: 16
V gene: TRBV10-2
clone size: -
J gene: TRBJ1-1

CDR3 protein: CASSSSDATRGYTF
CDR3 DNA: TGTGCCAGCAGTTCCTCGGACGCGACGAGGGGCTACACCTTC
D gene: -
CDR3 length: 14
V gene: TRBV28
clone size: -
J gene: TRBJ1-2

CDR3 protein: CARARNTRAGYNEQFF
CDR3 DNA: TGTGCCAGGGCGAGAAACACTAGGGCGGGCTACAATGAGCAGTTCTTC
D gene: -
CDR3 length: 16
V gene: TRBV14
clone size: -
J gene: TRBJ2-1

CDR3 protein: CSAPTGRNTGELFF
CDR3 DNA: TGCAGTGCGCCGACAGGGCGGAACACCGGGGAGCTGTTTTTT
D gene: TRBD1
CDR3 length: 14
V gene: TRBV20-1
clone size: -
J gene: TRBJ2-2

CDR3 protein: CASSQRRVGYNEQFF
CDR3 DNA: TGCGCCAGCAGCCAAAGGCGAGTAGGCTACAATGAGCAGTTCTTC
D gene: -
CDR3 length: 15
V gene: TRBV4-1
clone size: -
J gene: TRBJ2-1

CDR3 protein: CASPQGVSGANVLTF
CDR3 DNA: TGTGCCAGCCCTCAGGGTGTGTCTGGGGCCAACGTCCTGACTTTC
D gene: -
CDR3 length: 15
V gene: TRBV7-9
clone size: few
J gene: TRBJ2-6

CDR3 protein: CSAPGSVKSNQPQHF
CDR3 DNA: TGCAGTGCCCCGGGTAGCGTTAAGAGCAATCAGCCCCAGCATTTT
D gene: -
CDR3 length: 15
V gene: TRBV20-1
clone size: -
J gene: TRBJ1-5